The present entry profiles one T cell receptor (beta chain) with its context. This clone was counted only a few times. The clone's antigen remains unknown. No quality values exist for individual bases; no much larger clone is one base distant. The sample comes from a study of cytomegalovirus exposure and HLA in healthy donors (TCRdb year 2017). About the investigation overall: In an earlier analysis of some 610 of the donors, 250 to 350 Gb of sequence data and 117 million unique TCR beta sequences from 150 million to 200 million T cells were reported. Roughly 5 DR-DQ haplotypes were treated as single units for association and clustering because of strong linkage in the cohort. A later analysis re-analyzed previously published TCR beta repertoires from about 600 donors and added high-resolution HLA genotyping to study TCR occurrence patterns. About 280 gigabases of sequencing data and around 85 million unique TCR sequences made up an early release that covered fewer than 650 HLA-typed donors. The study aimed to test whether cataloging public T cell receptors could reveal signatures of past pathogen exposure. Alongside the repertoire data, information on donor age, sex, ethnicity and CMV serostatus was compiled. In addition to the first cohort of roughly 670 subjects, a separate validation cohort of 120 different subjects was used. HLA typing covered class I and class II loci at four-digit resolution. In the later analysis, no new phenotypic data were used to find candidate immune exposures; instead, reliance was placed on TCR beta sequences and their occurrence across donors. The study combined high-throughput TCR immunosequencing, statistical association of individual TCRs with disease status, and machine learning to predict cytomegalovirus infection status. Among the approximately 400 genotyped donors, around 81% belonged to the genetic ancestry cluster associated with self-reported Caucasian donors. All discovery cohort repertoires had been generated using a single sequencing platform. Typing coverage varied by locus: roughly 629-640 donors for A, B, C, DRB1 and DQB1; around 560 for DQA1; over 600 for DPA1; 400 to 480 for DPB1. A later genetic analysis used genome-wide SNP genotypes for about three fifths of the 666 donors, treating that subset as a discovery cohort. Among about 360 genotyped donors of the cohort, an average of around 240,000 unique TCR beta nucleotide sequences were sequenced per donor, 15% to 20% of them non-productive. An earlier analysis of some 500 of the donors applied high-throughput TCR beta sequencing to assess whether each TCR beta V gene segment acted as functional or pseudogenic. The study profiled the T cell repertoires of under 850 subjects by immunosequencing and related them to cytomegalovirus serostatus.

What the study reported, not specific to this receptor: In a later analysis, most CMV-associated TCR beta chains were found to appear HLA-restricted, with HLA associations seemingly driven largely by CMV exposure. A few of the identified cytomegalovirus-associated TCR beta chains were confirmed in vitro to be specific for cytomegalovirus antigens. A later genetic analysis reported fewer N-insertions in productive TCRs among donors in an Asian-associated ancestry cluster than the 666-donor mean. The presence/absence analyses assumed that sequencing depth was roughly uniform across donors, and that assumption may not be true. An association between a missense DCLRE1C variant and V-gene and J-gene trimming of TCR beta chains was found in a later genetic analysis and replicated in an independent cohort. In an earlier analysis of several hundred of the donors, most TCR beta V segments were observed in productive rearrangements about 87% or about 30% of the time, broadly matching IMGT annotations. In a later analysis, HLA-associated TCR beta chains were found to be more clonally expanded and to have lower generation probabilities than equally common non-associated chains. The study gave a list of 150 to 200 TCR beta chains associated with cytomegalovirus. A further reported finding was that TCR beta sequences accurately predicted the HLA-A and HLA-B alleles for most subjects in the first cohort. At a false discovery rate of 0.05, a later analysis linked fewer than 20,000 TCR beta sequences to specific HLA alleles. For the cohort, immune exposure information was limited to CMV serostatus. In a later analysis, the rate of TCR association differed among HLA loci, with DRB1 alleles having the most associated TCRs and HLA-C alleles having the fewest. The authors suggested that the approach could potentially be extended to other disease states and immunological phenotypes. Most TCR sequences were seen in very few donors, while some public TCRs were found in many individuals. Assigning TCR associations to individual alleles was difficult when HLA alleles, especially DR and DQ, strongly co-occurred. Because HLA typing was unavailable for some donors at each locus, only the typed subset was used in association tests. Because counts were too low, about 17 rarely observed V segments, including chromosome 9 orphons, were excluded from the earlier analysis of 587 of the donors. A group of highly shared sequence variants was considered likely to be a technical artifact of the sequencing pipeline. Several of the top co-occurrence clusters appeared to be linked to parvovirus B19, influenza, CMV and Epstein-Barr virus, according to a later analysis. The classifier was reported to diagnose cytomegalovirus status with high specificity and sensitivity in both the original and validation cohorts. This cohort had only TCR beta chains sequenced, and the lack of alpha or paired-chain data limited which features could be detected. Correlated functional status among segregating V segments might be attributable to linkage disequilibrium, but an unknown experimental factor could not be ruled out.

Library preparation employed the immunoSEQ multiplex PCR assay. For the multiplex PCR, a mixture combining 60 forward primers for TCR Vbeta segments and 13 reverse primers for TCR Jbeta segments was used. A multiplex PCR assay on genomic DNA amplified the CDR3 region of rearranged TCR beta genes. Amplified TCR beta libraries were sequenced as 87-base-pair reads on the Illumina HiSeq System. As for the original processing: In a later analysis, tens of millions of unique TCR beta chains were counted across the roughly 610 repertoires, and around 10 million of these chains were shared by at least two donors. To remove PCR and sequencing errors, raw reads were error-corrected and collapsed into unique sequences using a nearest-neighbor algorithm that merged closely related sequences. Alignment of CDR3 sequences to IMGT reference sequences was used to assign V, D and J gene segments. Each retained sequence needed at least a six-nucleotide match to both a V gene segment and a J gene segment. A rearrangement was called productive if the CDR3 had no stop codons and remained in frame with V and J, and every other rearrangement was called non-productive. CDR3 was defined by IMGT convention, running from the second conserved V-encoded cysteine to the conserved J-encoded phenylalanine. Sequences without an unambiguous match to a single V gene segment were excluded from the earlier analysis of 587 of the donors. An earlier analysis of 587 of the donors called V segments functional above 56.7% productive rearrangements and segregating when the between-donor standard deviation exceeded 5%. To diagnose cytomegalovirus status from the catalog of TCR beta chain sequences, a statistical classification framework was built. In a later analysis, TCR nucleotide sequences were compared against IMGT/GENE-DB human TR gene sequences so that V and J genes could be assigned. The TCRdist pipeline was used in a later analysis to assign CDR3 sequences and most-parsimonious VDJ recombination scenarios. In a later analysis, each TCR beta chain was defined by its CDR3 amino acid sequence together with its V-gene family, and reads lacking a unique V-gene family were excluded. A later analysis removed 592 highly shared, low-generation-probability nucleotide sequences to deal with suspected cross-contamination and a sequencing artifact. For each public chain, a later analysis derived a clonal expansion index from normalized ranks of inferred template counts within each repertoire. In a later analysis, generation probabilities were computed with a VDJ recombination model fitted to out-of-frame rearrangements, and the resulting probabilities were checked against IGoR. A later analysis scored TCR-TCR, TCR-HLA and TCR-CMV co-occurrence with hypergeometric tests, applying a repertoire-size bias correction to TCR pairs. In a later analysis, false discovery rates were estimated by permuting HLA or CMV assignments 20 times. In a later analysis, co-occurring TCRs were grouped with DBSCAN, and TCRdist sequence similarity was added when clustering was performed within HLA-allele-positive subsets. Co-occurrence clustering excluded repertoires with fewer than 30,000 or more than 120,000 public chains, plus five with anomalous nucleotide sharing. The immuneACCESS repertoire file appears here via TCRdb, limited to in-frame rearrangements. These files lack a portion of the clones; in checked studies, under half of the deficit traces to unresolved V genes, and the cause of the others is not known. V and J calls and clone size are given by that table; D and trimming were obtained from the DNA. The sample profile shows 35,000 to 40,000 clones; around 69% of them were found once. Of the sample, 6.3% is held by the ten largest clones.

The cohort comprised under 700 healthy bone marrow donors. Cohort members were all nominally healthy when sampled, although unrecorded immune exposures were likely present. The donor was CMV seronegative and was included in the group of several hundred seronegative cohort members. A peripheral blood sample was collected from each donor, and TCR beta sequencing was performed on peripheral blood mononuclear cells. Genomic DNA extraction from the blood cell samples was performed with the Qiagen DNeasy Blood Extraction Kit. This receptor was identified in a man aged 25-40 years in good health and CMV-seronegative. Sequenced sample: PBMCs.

The CDR3 in this case is CASSDGARINTEAFF. The bases are TGTGCCAGCAGTGATGGGGCACGGATAAACACTGAAGCTTTCTTT. The rearrangement joined TRBV6-1 to TRBJ1-1, with TRBD1 perhaps the D gene, on 5 matching bases. V is clipped by 3 bases and J by 2 bases, and the sequence between their germline boundaries is 13 bases long. The germline V gene sets CDR1 to MNHNS and CDR2 to SASEGT. The CDR3 has 15 amino acids, counting the end cysteine and phenylalanine. The only DNA kept is the CDR3, 45 bases in frame from the first base.